The 10 T cell receptor beta chains below were found in one sample sequenced in a study of T cells in women clearing cervical HPV infection. The assay was immunoSEQ multiplex PCR, and TCRdb's table has in-frame clones only and misses some. The sample totals roughly 29,000 clones. The sequenced material came from blood buffy coat. These receptors were collected from a woman between 18 and 70 years old with a cervical HPV16 infection that either progressed to CIN3+ or cleared (not recorded which).

Concerning this clone itself: The CDR3 end falls 3 residues outside the read, so it is completed with the germline J gene. The chain carries TRBV2 and TRBJ1-4; TRBD1 aligns across 9 bases. This CDR3 has 16 amino acids. From germline, CDR1 is SNHLY and CDR2 FYNNEI. J was trimmed by 8 bases and V by 2 bases; bases with no gene match: 9. The CDR3 bases that were read are TGTGCCAGCAGTGAAATAGGACAGGGGCTGAGGGAAAAA. Its translation: CASSEIGQGLREK. The entire CDR3 protein is CASSEIGQGLREKLFF.

On this clone: The sequence runs out 3 residues before the end of the CDR3; the remainder is reconstructed from the germline J gene. V is TRBV6-2 or TRBV6-3 and J is TRBJ2-2; no firm D call. Between the trimmed V and J ends, which lost 2 bases and 4 bases, there was a span of 8 bases. The CDR3 is 14 residues long. Germline V CDR1 and CDR2: MNHEY, SVGEGT. The DNA read from the CDR3 is TGTGCCAGCAGTTACCCCCCTCGCACCGGGGAG. Translated: CASSYPPRTGE. The entire CDR3 is CASSYPPRTGELFF.

Note on this clone: The sequenced fragment ends 3 residues before the CDR3 boundary, so the rest is inferred from the germline J gene. The rearrangement uses TRBV29-1 and TRBJ1-1; TRBD1 agrees at 10 bases. This CDR3 has 12 amino acids. CDR1 and CDR2 from the germline V gene are SQVTM and ANQGSEA. The CDR3 sequence is CSAAGTGVEAFF. The covered CDR3 bases are TGCAGCGCTGCCGGGACAGGGGTCGAA.

A word on this clone: Read data end 3 residues before the CDR3 end; the end is taken from the germline J gene. The chain joins TRBV7-2 to TRBJ2-1; a weak D match, TRBD2 (7 bases). The germline CDR1 and CDR2 sequences are SGHTA and FQGNSA. V gave up 0 bases and J gave up 3 bases, with 12 bases separating them. This CDR3 has 16 residues. The CDR3 sequence: CASSLAGGHNYNEQFF. The CDR3 DNA, read in part, is TGTGCCAGCAGCTTAGCCGGGGGGCACAACTACAATGAG.

Comment on this clone: Sequencing ends 3 residues short of the CDR3 end; the germline J gene provides the rest. The rearrangement uses TRBV5-4 and TRBJ2-7; unclear D gene. From germline, CDR1 is SGHNT and CDR2 YYREEE (reference sequence). This CDR3 comprises 14 residues. The ends were cut back, 0 bases at V and 2 bases at J, with 9 bases in the middle. The chain's CDR3 is CASSLDSFPYEQYF. Partial CDR3 DNA: TGTGCCAGCAGCTTGGACAGTTTCCCCTACGAG.

On this clone itself: The read halts 3 residues ahead of the CDR3 end, with the missing end drawn from the germline J gene. V gene TRBV14 combines with J gene TRBJ2-1; a weak D match, TRBD1 (5 bases). Per germline, CDR1 SGHDN and CDR2 FVKESK. This CDR3 is built from 15 residues. V shed 1 base and J shed 0 bases, with 7 bases lying between them. CDR3 DNA, as far as it was read: TGTGCCAGCAGCCAAGTACAGGACTCCTACAATGAG. This sequence encodes CASSQVQDSYNE. In full, the CDR3 reads CASSQVQDSYNEQFF.

Remarks on this clone: The CDR3 is cut off 3 residues early in the read; its end comes from the germline J gene. This sequence joins TRBV5-1 and TRBJ2-7; D is unclear. The germline V gene has CDR1 SGHRS and CDR2 YFSETQ. V lost 1 base and J 2 bases, leaving 7 bases between the germline ends. CDR3 length equals 13 residues. The CDR3 is CASSLKTPYEQYF. The CDR3 bases that were read are TGCGCCAGCAGCTTGAAGACTCCCTACGAG.

Concerning this clone itself: The observed sequence ends 3 residues before the CDR3 terminus, with the missing tail filled in from the germline J gene. The genes are TRBV4-1 and TRBJ2-3; 11 positions agree with TRBD2. Trimming at V came to 3 bases and at J to 2 bases, leaving 4 bases not matched to a gene. There are 16 residues in the CDR3. The germline CDR1 and CDR2 sequences are MGHRA and YSYEKL. The CDR3 bases that were read are TGCGCCAGCAGCCACCTGGGACTAGCGGACACAGATACG. This encodes CASSHLGLADTDT. The whole CDR3 protein reads CASSHLGLADTDTQYF.

Of note for this clone: The read terminates 3 residues ahead of where the CDR3 ends, so the germline J gene completes it. The rearrangement links TRBV5-1 to TRBJ2-2, with TRBD2 as a possible D gene (5 bases). Between the trimmed V and J ends, which lost 1 base and 5 bases, there was a span of 15 bases. Germline CDR1 SGHRS, CDR2 YFSETQ. The CDR3 covers 16 residues. Here the CDR3 reads CASSLQEAPGTGELFF. The CDR3 DNA, read in part, is TGCGCCAGCAGCTTGCAGGAGGCGCCGGGGACCGGGGAG.

In terms of frequency, this clone is medium-sized. With the read ending 3 residues before the CDR3 end, the germline J gene is used to fill in that end. V gene TRBV29-1 combines with J gene TRBJ2-3; D may be TRBD1 (5 bases). The CDR3 is 12 amino acids. Germline CDR1 and CDR2: SQVTM and ANQGSEA. Trimming took 3 bases from V and 6 from J, leaving 10 bases between them. CDR3 residues: CSVDQGVDTQYF. The covered CDR3 bases are TGCAGCGTTGATCAGGGTGTGGATACG.